The 6 T cell receptor beta chains presented below share a single source sample, sequenced in a study of shared clonotypes between healthy human individuals. Assay used: immunoSEQ multiplex PCR; TCRdb lists only in-frame clones, some missing. The data hold nearly 500,000 clones, with over 65% observed a single time. The sequenced material came from PBMCs. These receptors originate from a woman in her thirties or forties in good health. Some clones in this sample may be carry-over from other donors' samples.

V is TRBV10-3 and J is TRBJ1-2; 11 positions agree with TRBD1. Germline V gene data show CDR1 as ENHRY and CDR2 as SYGVKD. J gave up 7 bases and V 9 bases, and 7 bases lay outside the gene matches. This CDR3 is 13 amino acids long. CDR3 sequence (DNA): TGTGCCATTGGACAGGGGGCGATTGCTGGCTACACCTTC. Translating gives CAIGQGAIAGYTF.

The chain links TRBV5-1 to TRBJ2-1; 9 nucleotides align to TRBD1. V shed 4 bases, J shed 7 bases, and the junction held 9 bases outside the gene matches. The CDR3 loop spans 15 amino acids. Per the germline V gene, CDR1 is SGHRS and CDR2 is YFSETQ. CDR3 bases: TGCGCCAGCAGCCGGGACAGGGTTGATGGTAATGAGCAGTTCTTC. Protein: CASSRDRVDGNEQFF.

Concerning this clone: The sample holds other DNA sequences that translate to the same CDR3. The chain is built from TRBV5-1 and TRBJ2-7; 7 nucleotides align to TRBD2. Germline V CDR1 and CDR2: SGHRS, YFSETQ. This CDR3 is built from 15 residues. V shed 0 bases, J shed 2 bases, and the junction held 5 bases outside the gene matches. The CDR3 protein is CASSLGPGGPYEQYF. The CDR3 DNA reads as TGCGCCAGCAGCTTGGGGCCGGGAGGTCCCTACGAGCAGTACTTC.

The V call is TRBV5-4, the J call TRBJ2-1; 11 bases map to TRBD2. The trim removed 4 bases at V and 7 bases at J, leaving 13 bases unmatched. CDR3 size: 17 residues. CDR1 and CDR2 (germline): SGHNT, YYREEE (reference sequence). CDR3 sequence (DNA): TGTGCCAGCAGCCACGGTGCCCGGACTAGCGGGCCGAATGAGCAGTTCTTC. It is translated as CASSHGARTSGPNEQFF.

A note on this clone: The sample carries other DNA sequences with the same CDR3. The rearrangement links TRBV19 to TRBJ1-5; 8 bases are a match to TRBD1. The CDR3 is made up of 13 amino acids. The germline CDR1 and CDR2 sequences are LNHDA and SQIVND (reference sequence). The trim removed 9 bases at V and 4 bases at J, leaving 5 bases unmatched. The CDR3 sequence: CASSGTGNQPQHF. CDR3 in DNA: TGTGCCAGCTCCGGGACAGGTAATCAGCCCCAGCATTTT.

In regard to this clone: One base separates it from a far larger clone, so it is likely a read error. The chain has TRBV9 and TRBJ2-7, with TRBD1 matching over 7 bases. V lost 3 bases and J lost 5; bases outside the gene matches: 11. The CDR3 spans 15 residues. CDR1 and CDR2 (germline): SGDLS, YYNGEE. CDR3 protein: CASSAAGGPSNEQYF. The DNA of the CDR3 is TGTGCCAGCAGCGCCGCAGGGGGTCCTTCGAACGAGCAGTACTTC.